These 22 T cell receptor beta chains came from one sample sequenced in a study of blood T cell repertoires in COVID-19. Sequencing was performed with immunoSEQ multiplex PCR; in TCRdb, only in-frame clones are kept and a portion is missing. Among about 94,000 clones, about 89% were seen once, and the ten largest hold around 7%. What was sequenced was peripheral blood. The receptors originated from a human donor with acute or convalescent COVID-19. The donor label of this sample is uncertain.

CDR3 residues: CASGVAGGGNTIYF. CDR3 DNA: TGTGCCAGTGGTGTGGCAGGGGGAGGAAACACCATATATTTT. The gene calls are TRBV19 and TRBJ1-3, with 7 bases matching TRBD1. Germline CDR1 LNHDA, CDR2 SQIVND (reference sequence). V lost 8 bases, J lost 4 bases, and 8 bases stayed unmatched. The CDR3 loop spans 14 amino acids.

V is TRBV11-2 and J is TRBJ1-6, with D perhaps matching TRBD1 (6 bases). V gave up 5 bases and J gave up 15 bases, with 23 bases separating them. Germline V gene sequence: CDR1 SGHAT, CDR2 FQNNGV. The CDR3 runs to 15 residues. The CDR3 loop reads CASSPQTGLGSGLHF. In DNA form, the CDR3 reads TGTGCCAGCAGCCCGCAGACAGGACTAGGCTCGGGCCTCCACTTT.

The chain couples TRBV4-1 to TRBJ1-1; 8 nucleotides match TRBD1. Per the germline V gene, CDR1 is MGHRA and CDR2 is YSYEKL. The CDR3 totals 16 residues. V lost 0 bases, J lost 1 base, and 4 bases stayed unmatched. Here the CDR3 DNA reads TGCGCCAGCAGCCAAGATCCCGGGACAGGGAACACTGAAGCTTTCTTT. Translation gives CASSQDPGTGNTEAFF.

This clone was recorded only once. CDR3 sequence reads: CASSLSNLTPFYGYTF. CDR3 coding DNA: TGCGCCAGCAGCCTATCTAATTTGACACCTTTTTATGGCTACACCTTC. The chain combines TRBV4-3 with TRBJ1-2; no clear D gene. Germline loops: CDR1 LGHNA, CDR2 YSLEER. The V end was cut by 4 bases, the J end by 5 bases, with 20 bases between. The CDR3 is 16 residues long.

The rearrangement uses TRBV7-5 and TRBJ1-5; the table's TRBD1 call for D was not verified on the DNA. TRBV7-5 is classified as a pseudogene. The CDR3 covers 15 residues. This CDR3 is CVRSLDGTGNQPQHF. The CDR3 nucleotides are TGTGTCAGAAGCTTAGATGGGACAGGGAATCAGCCCCAGCATTTT.

This chain uses TRBV11-2 with TRBJ1-2, with 7 bases identical to TRBD1. This CDR3 has 13 residues. The germline gives CDR1 SGHAT, CDR2 FQNNGV. V was clipped by 5 bases and J by 6 bases; unmatched bases: 6. In nucleotides, the CDR3 is TGTGCCAGCAGCGACCGACAGGGACATGGCTACACCTTC. Translated: CASSDRQGHGYTF.

The rearrangement joins TRBV27 to TRBJ2-7; TRBD1 agrees at 9 bases. The CDR3 covers 13 residues. Trimming removed 5 bases from V and 2 bases from J; junction bases left unmatched: 1. Germline V CDR1 and CDR2: MNHEY, SMNVEV (reference sequence). The CDR3 bases are TGTGCCAGCAGTAGGACAGGGGCCTACGAGCAGTACTTC. Protein product: CASSRTGAYEQYF.

The chain uses TRBV5-4 and TRBJ1-1; D ambiguous. Between the trimmed V and J ends, which lost 0 bases and 4 bases, there was a span of 10 bases. CDR1 is SGHNT, CDR2 YYREEE, per germline (reference sequence). The CDR3 contains 14 residues. CDR3 protein: CASSLESVATEAFF. The CDR3 nucleotides are TGTGCCAGCAGCTTGGAAAGTGTGGCCACTGAAGCTTTCTTT. Variable domain in full (rest from reference TRBV5-4 and TRBJ1-1): ETGVTQSPTHLIKTRGQQVTLRCSSQSGHNTVSWYQQALGQGPQFIFQYYREEENGRGNFPPRFSGLQFPNYSSELNVNALELDDSALYLCASSLESVATEAFFGQGTRLTVV.

The chain couples TRBV19 to TRBJ2-5; 8 bases fit TRBD1. This CDR3 spans 14 amino acids. V shed 5 bases and J 5 bases; nucleotides not matched to a gene: 7. Germline V gene sequence: CDR1 LNHDA, CDR2 SQIVND (reference sequence). Here the CDR3 DNA reads TGTGCCAGTAGTGGGAACAGGGGGATGGAGACCCAGTACTTC. Protein sequence: CASSGNRGMETQYF.

In its sample, this clone was seen a few times. This rearrangement joins TRBV2 to TRBJ2-1; D not certain. CDR3 length: 14 residues. Between the trimmed V and J ends, which lost 4 bases and 0 bases, there was a span of 7 bases. Per germline, CDR1 SNHLY and CDR2 FYNNEI. CDR3 in DNA: TGTGCCAGCAGTGGTAGTAGCTCCTACAATGAGCAGTTCTTC. Its protein product is CASSGSSSYNEQFF.

The chain has TRBV3-1 (or the pseudogene TRBV3-2) and TRBJ2-4, with TRBD1 as a possible D gene (6 bases). V gave up 2 bases and J gave up 3 bases, with 8 bases separating them. The CDR3 spans 14 residues. In germline, CDR1 is LGHDT, CDR2 YNNKEL (reference sequence). Written as DNA, the CDR3 is TGTGCCAGCAGCCAACAGGGGAACAAAAACATTCAGTACTTC. Translation: CASSQQGNKNIQYF.

The V call is TRBV11-2, the J call TRBJ2-7; unclear D gene. Germline-derived CDR1 and CDR2 are SGHAT and FQNNGV. The CDR3 runs 15 residues. Trimming pared 5 bases from V and 2 bases from J, leaving 16 bases between. CDR3 nucleotides: TGTGCCAGCAGCCTCACGCCAGGCCGAACCTACGAGCAGTACTTC. Translated, it gives CASSLTPGRTYEQYF.

The chain carries TRBV9 and TRBJ2-1, with a weak D call TRBD2 (6 bases). Per germline, CDR1 SGDLS and CDR2 YYNGEE. The germline V and J ends were trimmed by 0 bases and 5 bases, with 12 bases remaining between them. The CDR3 contains 15 residues. CDR3 region: CASSVVPGGNNEQFF. DNA of the CDR3: TGTGCCAGCAGCGTAGTGCCCGGGGGAAACAATGAGCAGTTCTTC.

The chain has TRBV12-3 or TRBV12-4 and TRBJ1-1; D gene ambiguous. CDR3 length: 12 residues. The V end was cut by 5 bases, the J end by 2 bases, with 6 bases between. This CDR3 is CASSRTNTEAFF. CDR3 sequence (DNA): TGTGCCAGCAGTCGGACTAACACTGAAGCTTTCTTT.

The V gene is TRBV5-1, the J gene TRBJ1-4; maybe TRBD1 (6 bases). Deletions cut 4 bases from V and 7 bases from J, with 17 bases between. The CDR3 runs to 15 residues. Germline CDR1 and CDR2: SGHRS and YFSETQ. The CDR3: CASSLTGLQGEKLFF. In nucleotides, the CDR3 is TGCGCCAGCAGCCTAACAGGGCTCCAGGGTGAAAAACTGTTTTTT.

The gene calls are TRBV11-3 and TRBJ1-2; D not resolved. The V gene lost 3 bases and the J gene lost 8 bases, with 16 bases spanning the gap. Germline assignment: CDR1 SGHNT and CDR2 YENEEA. The length of the CDR3 is 14 residues. The CDR3 is CASSLPPMGAGYTF. The CDR3 nucleotides are TGTGCCAGCAGCTTGCCACCCATGGGCGCGGGCTACACCTTC.

The chain carries TRBV7-3 and TRBJ2-2; TRBD1 might be the D (6 bases). The length of the CDR3 is 14 residues. V was cut by 0 bases and J by 6 bases, with 8 bases left in between. CDR1 SGHTA and CDR2 FQGTGA come from the germline V gene. CDR3 nucleotide sequence: TGTGCCAGCAGCTTAACCAGGGGCGCCGGGGAGCTGTTTTTT. Its protein product is CASSLTRGAGELFF.

V and J are TRBV19 and TRBJ2-2, with 7 bases matching TRBD1. V gave up 4 bases and J gave up 6 bases; unmatched junction bases: 11. Germline values: CDR1 LNHDA, CDR2 SQIVND (reference sequence). The CDR3 has 16 amino acids. CDR3 region: CASSRRQGSLAGELFF. Written as DNA, the CDR3 is TGTGCCAGTAGTAGGAGACAGGGCTCCCTGGCCGGGGAGCTGTTTTTT.

This clone was found a few times. The chain has TRBV18 and TRBJ1-3; possible D gene TRBD1, 5 bases. V dropped 6 bases and J dropped 8 bases, with 20 bases sitting between them. This CDR3 spans 15 amino acids. The germline V gene encodes CDR1 KGHSH and CDR2 LQKENI. The CDR3: CASSQQPPQGDTIYF. CDR3 coding DNA: TGTGCCAGCTCCCAACAGCCGCCTCAGGGTGACACCATATATTTT.

In this sample, this clone turned up once. The same CDR3 can be traced to other DNA sequences in this sample. The chain links TRBV14 to TRBJ2-3; 7 bases are shared with TRBD2. The CDR3 is 16 amino acids. Germline values: CDR1 SGHDN, CDR2 FVKESK. Trimming took 1 base from V and 0 from J; bases not matched to a gene: 4. This CDR3 is CASSQGSSGSTDTQYF. For the CDR3, the DNA is TGTGCCAGCAGCCAAGGCTCTAGCGGAAGCACAGATACGCAGTATTTT. The full variable domain, completed using reference TRBV14 and TRBJ2-3, is EAGVTQFPSHSVIEKGQTVTLRCDPISGHDNLYWYRRVMGKEIKFLLHFVKESKQDESGMPNNRFLAERTGGTYSTLKVQPAELEDSGVYFCASSQGSSGSTDTQYFGPGTRLTVL.

A remark on this clone: This sample also contains other DNA sequences that code for the same CDR3. V is TRBV2 and J is TRBJ2-7, with a tentative D call TRBD1 (5 bases). Germline CDR1 and CDR2: SNHLY and FYNNEI. This CDR3 contains 14 residues. Trimming removed 4 bases at V and 4 bases at J, with 14 bases between. The CDR3 loop is CASSGQGPAYEQYF. CDR3 DNA: TGTGCCAGCAGTGGTCAGGGCCCTGCTTACGAGCAGTACTTC.

About this clone: Within the sample, other DNA sequences also encode this same CDR3. V usage is TRBV11-2 and J usage is TRBJ1-2; TRBD1 agrees at 10 bases. Germline CDR1 is SGHAT and CDR2 is FQNNGV. The V segment lost 3 bases and the J segment 2 bases; nucleotides outside the gene matches: 0. This CDR3 region has 14 residues. CDR3 in DNA: TGTGCCAGCAGCTTGGGACAGGGGAACTATGGCTACACCTTC. It encodes CASSLGQGNYGYTF.